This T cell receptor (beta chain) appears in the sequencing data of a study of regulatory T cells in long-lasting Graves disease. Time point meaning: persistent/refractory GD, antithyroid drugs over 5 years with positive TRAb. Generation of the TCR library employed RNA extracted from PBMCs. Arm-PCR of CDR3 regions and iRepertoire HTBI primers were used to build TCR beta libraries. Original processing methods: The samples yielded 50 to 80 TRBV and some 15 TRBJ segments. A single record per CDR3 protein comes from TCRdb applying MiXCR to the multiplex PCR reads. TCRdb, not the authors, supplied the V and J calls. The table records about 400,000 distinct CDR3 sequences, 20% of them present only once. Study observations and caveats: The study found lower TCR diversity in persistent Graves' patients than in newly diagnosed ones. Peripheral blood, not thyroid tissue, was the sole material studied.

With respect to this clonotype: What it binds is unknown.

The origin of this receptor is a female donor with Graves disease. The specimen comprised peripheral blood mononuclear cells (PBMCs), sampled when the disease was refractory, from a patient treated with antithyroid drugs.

The CDR3: CASSEETLEIDTQYF. Written as DNA, the CDR3 is TGTGCCAGCAGTGAGGAAACTCTTGAGATTGATACGCAGTATTTT. The V and J genes are TRBV2 and TRBJ2-5, with D uncertain. The DNA matches TRBJ2-3 better at its end, which makes the J call doubtful. Germline assignment: CDR1 SNHLY and CDR2 FYNNEI. This CDR3 has 15 residues.